This T cell receptor (beta chain) is from a study of cytomegalovirus exposure and HLA in healthy donors. Study outcomes and limitations: Reports showed the classifier diagnosing cytomegalovirus status with high specificity and sensitivity. The study put about 180 TCR beta chains on its list as cytomegalovirus-associated.

Sequencing used immunoSEQ multiplex PCR; TCRdb keeps in-frame clones, though not all of them. The sample has about 240,000 clones, around 87% seen once. The germline gives CDR1 LNHDA, CDR2 SQIVND (reference sequence). V lost 4 bases, J lost 6 bases, and 18 bases lay in between. The CDR3 is 15 residues long. Sample share makes this clone medium-sized. Its antigen is not identified. Sequenced: PBMCs. The genes are TRBV19 and TRBJ1-2; D is perhaps TRBD1 (6 bases). This clonotype was sampled from a woman aged 25 to 39 in good health and CMV-seropositive. CDR3 region: CASSTWIDRYNGYTF. The CDR3, as DNA: TGTGCCAGTAGTACCTGGATCGACAGGTATAATGGCTACACCTTC.